This T cell receptor (beta chain) was identified in a study of Ad26.COV2.S vaccination and SARS-CoV-2 variants. Produced via immunoSEQ multiplex PCR; TCRdb's table is partial and in-frame only. This sample has approximately 340,000 clones, with 90% to 95% found just once. Germline assignment: CDR1 KGHDR and CDR2 SFDVKD. This CDR3 has 13 residues. With 5 bases clipped from V and 7 bases from J, the junction kept 3 bases outside the gene matches. The clonotype comes from a human donor who had recovered from COVID-19. J is TRBJ1-1 and V is TRBV24-1, with TRBD1 matching over 10 bases. Sequencing used peripheral blood, obtained after recovery from COVID-19. The CDR3 loop is CATSAGQGNEAFF. The CDR3 DNA reads TGTGCCACCAGTGCGGGACAGGGGAATGAAGCTTTCTTT.